Listed below are T cell receptor beta chains from one sample, sequenced in a study of OX40 agonist ivuxolimab in advanced cancers. Profiled with immunoSEQ multiplex PCR; TCRdb holds only in-frame clones, not every one. The sample lists roughly 13,000 clones, around 87% occurring once. The sample in question was CD4+ or CD8+ T cells sorted from blood, obtained in a trial of the OX40 agonist ivuxolimab. These receptors were taken from an adult with an advanced solid tumor such as melanoma, head and neck, liver or kidney cancer. The CDR3 runs from the conserved cysteine through the conserved F or W. A D gene is named only where the DNA matches it firmly. Expanded clones get a size class; other rows say once, few or many, or leave the size out.

clone size: -
V gene: TRBV13
D gene: -
J gene: TRBJ2-1
CDR3 protein: CASRRAASTHEQFF
CDR3 DNA: TGTGCCAGTCGACGAGCGGCAAGTACACATGAGCAGTTCTTC

clone size: -
V gene: TRBV11-2
D gene: TRBD1
J gene: TRBJ1-2
CDR3 protein: CASSLQGADYGYTF
CDR3 DNA: TGTGCCAGCAGCTTACAGGGGGCTGACTATGGCTACACCTTC

clone size: few
V gene: TRBV19
D gene: TRBD1
J gene: TRBJ2-7
CDR3 protein: CASSRRQGPPYEQYF
CDR3 DNA: TGTGCCAGTAGTAGAAGACAGGGGCCCCCCTACGAGCAGTACTTC

clone size: -
V gene: TRBV7-9
D gene: TRBD2
J gene: TRBJ2-1
CDR3 protein: CASSHGGTTYNEQFF
CDR3 DNA: TGTGCCAGCAGCCACGGGGGGACCACCTACAATGAGCAGTTCTTC

clone size: -
V gene: TRBV6-1
D gene: TRBD1
J gene: TRBJ2-2
CDR3 protein: CASRRQGVGELFF
CDR3 DNA: TGTGCCAGCAGGAGACAGGGGGTCGGGGAGCTGTTTTTT

clone size: -
V gene: TRBV5-4
D gene: TRBD1
J gene: TRBJ1-2
CDR3 protein: CASSSKGTGPNYGYTF
CDR3 DNA: TGTGCCAGCAGCTCCAAAGGGACAGGACCTAACTATGGCTACACCTTC

clone size: -
V gene: TRBV21-1
D gene: -
J gene: TRBJ2-7
CDR3 protein: CASSTRLAGGLANEQYF
CDR3 DNA: TGTGCCAGCAGCACCCGACTAGCGGGGGGGCTCGCGAACGAGCAGTACTTC

clone size: -
V gene: TRBV20-1
D gene: -
J gene: TRBJ2-7
CDR3 protein: CSAYGPAEQYF
CDR3 DNA: TGCAGTGCCTATGGACCGGCCGAGCAGTACTTC

clone size: -
V gene: TRBV29-1
D gene: -
J gene: TRBJ1-1
CDR3 protein: CSVELNLGGAEAFF
CDR3 DNA: TGCAGCGTTGAATTAAATCTGGGGGGGGCTGAAGCTTTCTTT

clone size: -
V gene: TRBV7-6
D gene: TRBD1
J gene: TRBJ2-5
CDR3 protein: CASSLIIDRGRETQYF
CDR3 DNA: TGTGCCAGCAGCTTAATAATAGACAGGGGTAGGGAGACCCAGTACTTC

clone size: -
V gene: TRBV19
D gene: TRBD2
J gene: TRBJ2-5
CDR3 protein: CASRALAGEETQYF
CDR3 DNA: TGTGCCAGTAGGGCCCTAGCGGGGGAAGAGACCCAGTACTTC

clone size: -
V gene: TRBV19
D gene: -
J gene: TRBJ1-6
CDR3 protein: CASHRDSYNSPLHF
CDR3 DNA: TGTGCCAGCCATCGGGACTCCTATAATTCACCCCTCCACTTT

clone size: few
V gene: TRBV19
D gene: TRBD1
J gene: TRBJ1-5
CDR3 protein: CASSIAQDRVQPQHF
CDR3 DNA: TGTGCCAGTAGTATAGCCCAAGACAGGGTTCAGCCCCAGCATTTT

clone size: -
V gene: TRBV18
D gene: -
J gene: TRBJ2-2
CDR3 protein: CASSPLVAGELFF
CDR3 DNA: TGTGCCAGCTCACCCCTCGTTGCCGGGGAGCTGTTTTTT

clone size: -
V gene: TRBV9
D gene: TRBD2
J gene: TRBJ2-1
CDR3 protein: CASNKASGGSYNEQFF
CDR3 DNA: TGTGCCAGCAACAAGGCTAGCGGGGGGTCTTACAATGAGCAGTTCTTC

clone size: -
V gene: TRBV7-9
D gene: -
J gene: TRBJ2-7
CDR3 protein: CASAGAGWGYEQYF
CDR3 DNA: TGTGCCAGCGCTGGGGCAGGATGGGGTTACGAGCAGTACTTC

clone size: -
V gene: TRBV29-1
D gene: -
J gene: TRBJ1-5
CDR3 protein: CSAKGDRDQPQHF
CDR3 DNA: TGCAGCGCTAAAGGAGACCGAGACCAGCCCCAGCATTTT

clone size: -
V gene: TRBV7-2
D gene: TRBD2
J gene: TRBJ2-3
CDR3 protein: CASSSGTSGGAIDTQYF
CDR3 DNA: TGTGCCAGCAGCTCCGGGACTAGCGGGGGGGCCATTGATACGCAGTATTTT

clone size: -
V gene: TRBV27
D gene: -
J gene: TRBJ2-1
CDR3 protein: CASSRVTSGSYNEQFF
CDR3 DNA: TGTGCCAGCAGTCGGGTCACGAGTGGATCCTACAATGAGCAGTTCTTC

clone size: -
V gene: TRBV5-1
D gene: -
J gene: TRBJ1-2
CDR3 protein: CASSLEQGNGYTF
CDR3 DNA: TGCGCCAGCAGCTTGGAACAGGGTAATGGCTACACCTTC

clone size: -
V gene: TRBV7-2
D gene: -
J gene: TRBJ1-2
CDR3 protein: CASTESYGGYTF
CDR3 DNA: TGTGCCAGCACCGAATCATATGGTGGCTACACCTTC

clone size: few
V gene: TRBV5-3
D gene: -
J gene: TRBJ1-4
CDR3 protein: CARSGSEKLFF
CDR3 DNA: TGTGCCAGAAGCGGGTCGGAAAAACTGTTTTTT

clone size: -
V gene: TRBV6-1
D gene: -
J gene: TRBJ2-7
CDR3 protein: CASTPLFDSYEQYF
CDR3 DNA: TGTGCCAGCACTCCTTTATTCGACAGCTACGAGCAGTACTTC

clone size: -
V gene: TRBV7-9
D gene: -
J gene: TRBJ1-2
CDR3 protein: CASSSLTEGGYGYTF
CDR3 DNA: TGTGCCAGCAGCTCGTTAACAGAGGGGGGCTATGGCTACACCTTC

clone size: -
V gene: TRBV21-1
D gene: -
J gene: TRBJ2-2
CDR3 protein: CASSSRTGGGELFF
CDR3 DNA: TGTGCCAGCAGCTCCCGGACAGGAGGCGGGGAGCTGTTTTTT

clone size: few
V gene: TRBV2
D gene: -
J gene: TRBJ1-1
CDR3 protein: CASQIGLGEAFF
CDR3 DNA: TGTGCCAGCCAGATAGGGCTAGGGGAAGCTTTCTTT

clone size: -
V gene: TRBV19
D gene: TRBD1
J gene: TRBJ1-2
CDR3 protein: CASSQRGLEGYTF
CDR3 DNA: TGTGCCAGTAGTCAGAGGGGGCTGGAGGGCTACACCTTC

clone size: -
V gene: TRBV11-1
D gene: -
J gene: TRBJ2-7
CDR3 protein: CASSLRGFSYEQYF
CDR3 DNA: TGTGCCAGCAGCTTACGGGGGTTCTCCTACGAGCAGTACTTC